This T cell receptor (beta chain) emerged from a study of T and B cells in COVID-19 patients. The CDR3 totals 11 residues. The germline V and J ends were trimmed by 6 bases and 2 bases, with 7 bases remaining between them. Germline CDR1 reads SQVTM; CDR2 reads ANQGSEA. TRB rearrangements were amplified by multiplex PCR with BIOMED2 TRB-A/B primers. TCRdb re-derived calls from the multiplex PCR reads in MiXCR, one entry per CDR3 protein. Here the sample spans some 13,000 distinct CDR3 sequences, less than 35% being singletons. As to this clonotype: This clone may be a read error of a much larger clone one base away.

Each TRB amplification used about 220-500 ng of genomic DNA from blood. The gene calls are TRBV29-1 and TRBJ1-1; D is unclear. Sequencing used blood. The sequence was collected from a human donor who had recovered from COVID-19. The CDR3 here is CSVEINTEAFF. The CDR3 DNA sequence: TGCAGCGTAGAAATAAACACTGAAGCTTTCTTT.